This record covers a single T cell receptor (beta chain). Germline loops: CDR1 SGDLS, CDR2 YYNGEE. The V segment lost 0 bases and the J segment 8 bases; nucleotides outside the gene matches: 4. The CDR3 is made up of 14 amino acids. The data originate from a study of blood T cell repertoires in COVID-19. Study-wide background: Spain, Italy and the United States supplied samples that represented acute and convalescent COVID-19. Nucleic acid was either cDNA or gDNA, and it came from T cells, B-cell-depleted T cells, or PBMCs.

Study processing details: Reference gene primer amplification gave estimated nucleated cell counts. Libraries were prepared by immunoSEQ multiplex PCR; TCRdb keeps only in-frame clonotypes and omits some of them. V, J and clone size are taken as reported in that table, and D and trimming were inferred from the DNA itself. The sample contains around 110,000 clones, 70% to 85% of which appear only once. This rearrangement joins TRBV9 to TRBJ2-1; 8 nucleotides agree with TRBD1. The clonotype originates from a woman aged 70-85 years with acute or convalescent COVID-19. Sequencing used peripheral blood. CDR3: CASSVVGQGYEQFF. The CDR3 nucleotides are TGTGCCAGCAGCGTAGTCGGACAGGGATATGAGCAGTTCTTC.